A single T cell receptor beta chain is shown here with its context. Its matching antigen is unknown. The data belong to a study of shared clonotypes between healthy human individuals. Germline V lookup: CDR1 PRHDT, CDR2 FYEKMQ (reference sequence). The V and J ends lost 3 bases and 10 bases respectively, with 12 bases between them. CDR3 length: 12 amino acids. Study observations and caveats: Naive CD4 clonotype sharing across four donors was approximately 5%. Some clonotypes were shared by all four sorted-subset donors, while others were not shared. The non-shared ones had lower generation probabilities than the shared ones. In general, naive subsets displayed greater estimated richness than memory subsets did.

This table comes from immunoSEQ multiplex PCR, and its TCRdb copy is limited to in-frame clones, with some not included. The sample includes hundreds of thousands of clones, less than 96% of them seen just once. This chain connects TRBV13 to TRBJ1-1; a weak D match, TRBD1 (5 bases). This clonotype originated in a woman in her twenties or thirties in good health. Input material: naive CD4+ T cells sorted from blood. The sample's subset: CD45RA+ positively selected. The CDR3 region is CASSFAGLGAFF. The CDR3 DNA reads as TGTGCCAGCAGCTTTGCAGGGCTCGGAGCTTTCTTT.